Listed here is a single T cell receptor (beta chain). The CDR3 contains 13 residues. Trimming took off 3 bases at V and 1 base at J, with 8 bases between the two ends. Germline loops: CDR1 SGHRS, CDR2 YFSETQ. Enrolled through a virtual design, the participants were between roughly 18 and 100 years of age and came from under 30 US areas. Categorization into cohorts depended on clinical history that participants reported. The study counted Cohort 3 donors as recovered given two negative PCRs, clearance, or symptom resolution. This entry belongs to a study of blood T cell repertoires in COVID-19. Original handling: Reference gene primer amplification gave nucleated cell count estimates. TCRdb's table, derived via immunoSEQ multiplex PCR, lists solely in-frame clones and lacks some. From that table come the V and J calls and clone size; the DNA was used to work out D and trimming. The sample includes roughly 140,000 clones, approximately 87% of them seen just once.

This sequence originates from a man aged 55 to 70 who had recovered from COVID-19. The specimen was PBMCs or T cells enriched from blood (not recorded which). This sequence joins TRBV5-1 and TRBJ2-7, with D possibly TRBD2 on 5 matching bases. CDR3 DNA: TGCGCCAGCAGCTCCCGGACTTCCTACGAGCAGTACTTC. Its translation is CASSSRTSYEQYF. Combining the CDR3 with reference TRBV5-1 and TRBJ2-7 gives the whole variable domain KAGVTQTPRYLIKTRGQQVTLSCSPISGHRSVSWYQQTPGQGLQFLFEYFSETQRNKGNFPGRFSGRQFSNSRSEMNVSTLELGDSALYLCASSSRTSYEQYFGPGTRLTVT.